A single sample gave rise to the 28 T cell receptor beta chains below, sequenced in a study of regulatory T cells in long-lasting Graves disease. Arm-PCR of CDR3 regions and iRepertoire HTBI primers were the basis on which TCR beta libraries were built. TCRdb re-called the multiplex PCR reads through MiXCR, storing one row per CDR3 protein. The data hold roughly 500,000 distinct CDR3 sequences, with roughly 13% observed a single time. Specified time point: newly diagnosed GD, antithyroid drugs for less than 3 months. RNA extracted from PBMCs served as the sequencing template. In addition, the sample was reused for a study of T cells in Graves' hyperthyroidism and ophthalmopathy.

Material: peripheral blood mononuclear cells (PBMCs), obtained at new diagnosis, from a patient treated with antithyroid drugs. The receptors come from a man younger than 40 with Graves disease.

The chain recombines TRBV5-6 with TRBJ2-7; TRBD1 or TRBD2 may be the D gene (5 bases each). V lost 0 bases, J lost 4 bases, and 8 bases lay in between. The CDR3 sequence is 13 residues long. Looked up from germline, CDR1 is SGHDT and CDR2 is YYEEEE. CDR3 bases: TGTGCCAGCAGCTTGGGGGGGAAGTACGAGCAGTACTTC. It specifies CASSLGGKYEQYF.

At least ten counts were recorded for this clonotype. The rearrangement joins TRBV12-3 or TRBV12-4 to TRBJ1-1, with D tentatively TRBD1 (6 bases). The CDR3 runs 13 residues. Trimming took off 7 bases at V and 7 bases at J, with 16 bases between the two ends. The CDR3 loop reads CASNKRQVLEAFF. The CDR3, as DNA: TGTGCCAGCAACAAACGACAGGTACTTGAAGCTTTCTTT.

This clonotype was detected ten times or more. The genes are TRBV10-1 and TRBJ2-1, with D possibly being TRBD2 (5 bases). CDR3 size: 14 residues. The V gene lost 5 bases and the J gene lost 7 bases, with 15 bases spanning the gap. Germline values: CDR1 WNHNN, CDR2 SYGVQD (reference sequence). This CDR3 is CASSRARDGNEQFF. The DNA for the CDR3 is TGCGCCAGCAGTCGGGCGAGGGATGGAAATGAGCAGTTCTTC.

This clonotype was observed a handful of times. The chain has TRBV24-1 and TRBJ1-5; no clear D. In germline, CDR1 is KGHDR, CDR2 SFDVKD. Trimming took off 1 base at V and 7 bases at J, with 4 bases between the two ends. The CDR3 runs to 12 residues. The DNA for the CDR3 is TGTGCCACCAGTGATTTTGAGCAGCCCCAGCATTTT. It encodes CATSDFEQPQHF.

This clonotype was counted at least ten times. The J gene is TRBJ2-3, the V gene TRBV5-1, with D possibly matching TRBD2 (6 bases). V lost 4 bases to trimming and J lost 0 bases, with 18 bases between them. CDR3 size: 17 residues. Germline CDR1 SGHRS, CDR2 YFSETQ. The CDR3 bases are TGCGCCAGCAGCCGGGGGTGGAGCGGTGCTAGCACAGATACGCAGTATTTT. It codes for CASSRGWSGASTDTQYF.

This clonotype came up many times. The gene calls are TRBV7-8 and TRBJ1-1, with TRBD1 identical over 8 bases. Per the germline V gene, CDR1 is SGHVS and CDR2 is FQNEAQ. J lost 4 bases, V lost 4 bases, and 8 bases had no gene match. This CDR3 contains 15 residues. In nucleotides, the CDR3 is TGTGCCAGCAGCTCACCAGGGGGCGTGGGCACTGAAGCTTTCTTT. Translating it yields CASSSPGGVGTEAFF.

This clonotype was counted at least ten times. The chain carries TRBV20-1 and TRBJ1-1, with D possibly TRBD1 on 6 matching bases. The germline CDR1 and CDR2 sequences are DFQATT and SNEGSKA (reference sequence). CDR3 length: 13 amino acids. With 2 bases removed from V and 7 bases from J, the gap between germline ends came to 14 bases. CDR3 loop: CSARSGHPGEAFF. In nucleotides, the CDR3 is TGCAGTGCTAGATCGGGACACCCCGGTGAAGCTTTCTTT.

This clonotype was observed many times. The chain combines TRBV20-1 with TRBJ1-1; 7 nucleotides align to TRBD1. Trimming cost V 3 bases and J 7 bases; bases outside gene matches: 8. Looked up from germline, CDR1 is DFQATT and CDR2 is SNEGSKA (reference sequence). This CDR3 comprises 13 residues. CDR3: CSASTGQHGEAFF. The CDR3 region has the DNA TGCAGTGCTAGCACGGGACAGCACGGTGAAGCTTTCTTT.

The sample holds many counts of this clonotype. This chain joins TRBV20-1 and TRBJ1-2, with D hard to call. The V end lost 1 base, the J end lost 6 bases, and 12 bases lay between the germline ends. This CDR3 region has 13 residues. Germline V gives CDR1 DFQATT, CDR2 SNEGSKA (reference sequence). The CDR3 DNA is TGCAGTGCTAGAGGCTACAGCCAGGATGGCTACACCTTC. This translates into CSARGYSQDGYTF.

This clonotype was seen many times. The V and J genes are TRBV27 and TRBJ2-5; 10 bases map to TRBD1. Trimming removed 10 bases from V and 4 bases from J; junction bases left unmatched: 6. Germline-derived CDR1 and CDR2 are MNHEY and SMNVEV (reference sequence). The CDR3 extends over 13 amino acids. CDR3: CATQRDRGETQYF. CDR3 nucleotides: TGTGCCACCCAGAGGGACAGGGGAGAGACCCAGTACTTC.

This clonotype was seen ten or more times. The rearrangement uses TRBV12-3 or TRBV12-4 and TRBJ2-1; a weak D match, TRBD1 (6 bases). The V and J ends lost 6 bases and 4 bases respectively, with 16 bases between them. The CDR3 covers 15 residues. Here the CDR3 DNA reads TGTGCCAGCAGAACAGCTTTAGGGGGTTACAATGAGCAGTTCTTC. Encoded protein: CASRTALGGYNEQFF.

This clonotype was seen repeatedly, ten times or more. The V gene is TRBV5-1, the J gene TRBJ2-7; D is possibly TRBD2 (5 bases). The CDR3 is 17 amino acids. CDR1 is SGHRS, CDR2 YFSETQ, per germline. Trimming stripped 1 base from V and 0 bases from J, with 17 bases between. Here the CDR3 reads CASSLSLTRQTSYEQYF. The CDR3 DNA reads TGCGCCAGCAGCTTGTCCCTCACTAGGCAGACCTCCTACGAGCAGTACTTC.

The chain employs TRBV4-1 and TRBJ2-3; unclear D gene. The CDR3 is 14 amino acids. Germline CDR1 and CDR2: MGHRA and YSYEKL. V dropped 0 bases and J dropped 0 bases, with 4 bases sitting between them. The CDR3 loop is CASSQDGSTDTQYF. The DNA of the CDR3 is TGCGCCAGCAGCCAAGATGGGAGCACAGATACGCAGTATTTT.

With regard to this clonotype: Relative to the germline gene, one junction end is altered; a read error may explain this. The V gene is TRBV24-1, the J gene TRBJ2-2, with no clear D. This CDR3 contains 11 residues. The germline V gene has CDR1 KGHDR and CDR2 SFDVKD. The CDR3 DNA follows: TGTGCCGCCAGCGAAGCCGGGGAGCTGTTTTTT. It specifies CAASEAGELFF.

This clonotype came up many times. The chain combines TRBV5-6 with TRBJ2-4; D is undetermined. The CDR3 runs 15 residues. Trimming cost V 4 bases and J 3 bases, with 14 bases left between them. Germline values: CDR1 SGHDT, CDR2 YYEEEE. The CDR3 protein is CASSRGPTGKNIQYF. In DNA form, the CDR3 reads TGTGCCAGCAGCCGCGGCCCTACTGGCAAAAACATTCAGTACTTC.

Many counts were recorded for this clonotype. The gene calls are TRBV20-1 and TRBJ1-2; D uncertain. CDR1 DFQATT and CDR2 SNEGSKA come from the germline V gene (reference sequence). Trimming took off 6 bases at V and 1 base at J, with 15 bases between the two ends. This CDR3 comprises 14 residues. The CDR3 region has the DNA TGCAGTGCGGATCATGAACAGCTTAACTATGGCTACACCTTC. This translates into CSADHEQLNYGYTF.

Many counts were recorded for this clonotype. CDR3: CASSQDHSNQPQHF. The CDR3 DNA follows: TGTGCCAGCAGCCAAGATCATAGCAATCAGCCCCAGCATTTT. The V gene is TRBV3-1, the J gene TRBJ1-5; D is unclear. The V end was cut by 0 bases, the J end by 0 bases, with 3 bases between. Germline V gene sequence: CDR1 LGHDT, CDR2 YNNKEL (reference sequence). This CDR3 spans 14 amino acids.

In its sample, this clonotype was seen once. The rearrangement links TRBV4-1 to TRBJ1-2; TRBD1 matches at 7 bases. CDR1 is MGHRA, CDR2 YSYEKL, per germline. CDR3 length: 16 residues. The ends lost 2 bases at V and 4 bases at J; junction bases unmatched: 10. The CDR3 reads CASSQPTGVGGYGYTF. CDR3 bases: TGCGCCAGCAGCCAACCTACAGGGGTCGGGGGCTATGGCTACACCTTC.

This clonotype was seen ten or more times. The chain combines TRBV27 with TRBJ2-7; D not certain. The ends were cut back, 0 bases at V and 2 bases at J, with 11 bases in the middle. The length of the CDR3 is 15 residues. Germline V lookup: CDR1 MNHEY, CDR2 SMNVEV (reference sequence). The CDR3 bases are TGTGCCAGCAGTTTATCTATTCGTGGGGCCTACGAGCAGTACTTC. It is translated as CASSLSIRGAYEQYF.

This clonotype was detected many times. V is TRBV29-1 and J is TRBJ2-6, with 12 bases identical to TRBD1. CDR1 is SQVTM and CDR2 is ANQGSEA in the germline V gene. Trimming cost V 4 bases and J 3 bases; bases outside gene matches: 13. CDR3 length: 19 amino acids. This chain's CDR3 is CSVGLTQGQGAYGANVLTF. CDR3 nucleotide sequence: TGCAGCGTTGGCCTAACTCAGGGACAGGGGGCTTATGGGGCCAACGTCCTGACTTTC.

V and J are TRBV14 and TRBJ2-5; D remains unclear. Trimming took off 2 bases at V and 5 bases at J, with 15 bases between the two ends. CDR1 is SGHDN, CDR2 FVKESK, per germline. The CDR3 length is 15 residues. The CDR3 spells CASSQNSRTLETQYF. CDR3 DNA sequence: TGTGCCAGCAGCCAAAACTCCAGGACGTTGGAGACCCAGTACTTC. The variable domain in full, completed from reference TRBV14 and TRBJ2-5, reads EAGVTQFPSHSVIEKGQTVTLRCDPISGHDNLYWYRRVMGKEIKFLLHFVKESKQDESGMPNNRFLAERTGGTYSTLKVQPAELEDSGVYFCASSQNSRTLETQYFGPGTRLLVL.

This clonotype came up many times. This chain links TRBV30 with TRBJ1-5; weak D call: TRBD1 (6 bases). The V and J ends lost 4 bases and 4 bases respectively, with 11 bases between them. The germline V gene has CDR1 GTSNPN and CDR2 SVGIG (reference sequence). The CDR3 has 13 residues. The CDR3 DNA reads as TGTGCCTGGAATGGGGGCGGGAATCAGCCCCAGCATTTT. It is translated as CAWNGGGNQPQHF.

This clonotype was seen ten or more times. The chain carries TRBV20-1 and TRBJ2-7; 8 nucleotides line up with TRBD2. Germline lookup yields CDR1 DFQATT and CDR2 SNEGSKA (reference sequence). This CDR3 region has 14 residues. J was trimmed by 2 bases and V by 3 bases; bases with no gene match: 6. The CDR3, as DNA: TGCAGTGCTAGGAGCGGGAGCGGCCCCTACGAGCAGTACTTC. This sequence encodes CSARSGSGPYEQYF.

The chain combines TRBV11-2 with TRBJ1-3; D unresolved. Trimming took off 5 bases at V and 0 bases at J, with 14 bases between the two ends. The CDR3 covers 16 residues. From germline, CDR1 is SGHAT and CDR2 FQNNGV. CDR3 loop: CASSHVPRISGNTIYF. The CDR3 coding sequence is TGTGCCAGCAGCCACGTGCCGCGGATCTCTGGAAACACCATATATTTT.

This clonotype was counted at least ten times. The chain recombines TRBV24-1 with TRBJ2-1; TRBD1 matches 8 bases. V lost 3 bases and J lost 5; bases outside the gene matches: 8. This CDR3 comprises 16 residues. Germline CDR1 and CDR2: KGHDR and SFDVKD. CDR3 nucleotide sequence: TGTGCCACCAGTGATGTAGGACAGGGTATTGACAATGAGCAGTTCTTC. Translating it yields CATSDVGQGIDNEQFF.

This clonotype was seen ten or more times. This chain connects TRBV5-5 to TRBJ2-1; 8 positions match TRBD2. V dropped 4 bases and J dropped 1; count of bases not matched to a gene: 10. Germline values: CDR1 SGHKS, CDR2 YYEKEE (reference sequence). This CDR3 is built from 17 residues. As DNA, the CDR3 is TGTGCCAGCAGCCCGTCGGGAGGGCCGGTGTCCTACAATGAGCAGTTCTTC. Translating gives CASSPSGGPVSYNEQFF.

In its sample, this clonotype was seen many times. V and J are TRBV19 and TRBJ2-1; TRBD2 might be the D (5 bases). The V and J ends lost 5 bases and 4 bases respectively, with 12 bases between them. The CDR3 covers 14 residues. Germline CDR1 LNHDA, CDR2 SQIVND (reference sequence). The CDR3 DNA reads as TGTGCCAGTAGTTCGGGAATCCGTTACAATGAGCAGTTCTTC. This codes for CASSSGIRYNEQFF.

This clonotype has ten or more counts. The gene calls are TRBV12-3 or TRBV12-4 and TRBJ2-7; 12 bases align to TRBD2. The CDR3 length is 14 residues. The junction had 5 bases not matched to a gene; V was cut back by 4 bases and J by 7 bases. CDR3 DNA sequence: TGTGCCAGCAGTTGGACTAGCGGGACGGGGGAGCAGTACTTC. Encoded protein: CASSWTSGTGEQYF.